Listed below are T cell receptor beta chains from one sample, sequenced in a study of T cell repertoires and HLA-DP antigens. The protocol was immunoSEQ multiplex PCR, while the TCRdb copy is restricted to in-frame clones and leaves out a portion. The table records approximately 90,000 clones, approximately 86% of them present only once. These TCRs are of unknown antigen specificity. Sequencing input: CD4+ T cells from PBMCs. Receptors originate from a man aged 50 to 60 in good health and CMV-seronegative. Each CDR3 is given with its conserved first and last residue. A D gene is named only where the DNA matches it firmly. Only part of the rows carry a size: once, few, many, or a class if the clone is expanded.

>.|TRBD1|TRBV5-1|TRBJ2-2
TGCGCCAGCAGCTTGACAGGGGATTATACCGGGGAGCTGTTTTTT
CASSLTGDYTGELFF
>.|TRBD2|TRBV5-1|TRBJ2-7
TGCGCCAGCAGCTTGGGACCGTGGGGGAGGGTAAACTACGAGCAGTACTTC
CASSLGPWGRVNYEQYF
>.|.|TRBV28|TRBJ1-1
TGTGCCAGCACCCAATTGCCCTGGAGGGGGACTGAAGCTTTCTTT
CASTQLPWRGTEAFF
>.|TRBD1|TRBV6-4|TRBJ2-7
TGTGCCAGCGCTCCGGGACAGGTACTTTACTTC
CASAPGQVLYF
>once|TRBD1|TRBV2|TRBJ1-5
TGTGCCAGCAGACGATGGACAGGGGGTCAGCCCCAGCATTTT
CASRRWTGGQPQHF
>.|.|TRBV6-5|TRBJ2-7
TGTGCCAGCAGTTACCAAGGGCCCCAGTCGGGCGAGCAGTACTTC
CASSYQGPQSGEQYF
>.|.|TRBV11-3|TRBJ2-3
TGTGCCAGCAGCTTACCCGGGGGAGCAGATACGCAGTATTTT
CASSLPGGADTQYF
>.|.|TRBV28|TRBJ2-7
TGTGCCAGCCGGCGCGGGGCAGTCTCTTCCTACGAGCAGTACTTC
CASRRGAVSSYEQYF
>.|.|TRBV18|TRBJ2-5
TGTGCCAGCTCCCACGGAGATCCCAACCAAGAGACCCAGTACTTC
CASSHGDPNQETQYF
>.|.|TRBV19|TRBJ2-7
TGTGCCAGTAGTATCAAAGGAGGGGACTCCTACGAGCAGTACTTC
CASSIKGGDSYEQYF
>.|TRBD1|TRBV18|TRBJ2-4
TGTGCCAGCTCACCCCCGGGACAGAAGGCCAAAAACATTCAGTACTTC
CASSPPGQKAKNIQYF
>.|TRBD2|TRBV23-1|TRBJ2-7
TGCGCCAGCACCCGGACTAGCGGGAGCTCCTACTCCTACGAGCAGTACTTC
CASTRTSGSSYSYEQYF
>.|TRBD1|TRBV28|TRBJ1-2
TGTGCCAGCAGTCGCCGTCGACAGGGGTCCAGAATCTATGGCTACACCTTC
CASSRRRQGSRIYGYTF
>.|.|TRBV28|TRBJ2-3
TGTGCCAGCAGTTTACCGGGACTGAGCACAGATACGCAGTATTTT
CASSLPGLSTDTQYF
>.|TRBD1|TRBV28|TRBJ1-4
TGTGCCAGCAGTTCGATCGGGACAGGGGGAGGAAATGAAAAACTGTTTTTT
CASSSIGTGGGNEKLFF
>.|.|TRBV28|TRBJ1-5
TGTGCCAGCAGTCTGACAGGCAGGTCTAGCAATCAGCCCCAGCATTTT
CASSLTGRSSNQPQHF
>few|TRBD2|TRBV11-2|TRBJ2-1
TGTGCCAGCAGCACCCAGGGACTAGCGGGAAACAATGAGCAGTTCTTC
CASSTQGLAGNNEQFF
>few|.|TRBV7-9|TRBJ2-3
TGTGCCATGACAAGTGGCTCCGATACGCAGTATTTT
CAMTSGSDTQYF
>.|TRBD1|TRBV6-5|TRBJ2-2
TGTGCCAGCAGTAACCAGGGGGCGCGGCCCGGGGAGCTGTTTTTT
CASSNQGARPGELFF
>.|.|TRBV28|TRBJ2-7
TGTGCCAGCAGTTCTAGTCCAGTCTACGAGCAGTACTTC
CASSSSPVYEQYF
>.|.|TRBV6-5|TRBJ1-1
TGTGCCAGCAGGTTATTCGTAGGGACGGAAGCTTTCTTT
CASRLFVGTEAFF
>.|.|TRBV29-1|TRBJ2-3
TGCAGCGTTGTAGCGAGCTCCGCACGGCGGGATACGCAGTATTTT
CSVVASSARRDTQYF
>.|.|TRBV27|TRBJ2-1
TGTGCCAGCAGTTTATCTGCGGGACAGTCTCGATCGCAGTTCTTC
CASSLSAGQSRSQFF
>.|TRBD1|TRBV7-8|TRBJ1-2
TGTGCCAGCAGTCGGACGGACAGGGCGGAAAGCTACACCTTC
CASSRTDRAESYTF
>.|TRBD2|TRBV27|TRBJ2-1
TGTGCCAGCAGTTTACCCGGGGGGAGATCCTACAATGAGCAGTTCTTC
CASSLPGGRSYNEQFF
>.|TRBD1|TRBV7-9|TRBJ2-3
TGTGCCAGCAGCTTAGGCAGGGGGCGATCAGATACGCAGTATTTT
CASSLGRGRSDTQYF
>.|.|TRBV9|TRBJ2-1
TGTGCCAGCAGCGTAGCGGGGCTAACCTACAATGAGCAGTTCTTC
CASSVAGLTYNEQFF
>.|TRBD2|TRBV6-5|TRBJ2-2
TGTGCCAGCAGACGACTAGCGGGAAACACCGGGGAGCTGTTTTTT
CASRRLAGNTGELFF
>.|.|TRBV5-8|TRBJ1-6
TGTGCCAGCAGCTTGGGGACAGTCCGGGGGGTTTCACCCCTCCACTTT
CASSLGTVRGVSPLHF
>.|.|TRBV6-5|TRBJ2-2
TGTGCCAGCAAAGCATCGCGAGGGACCGGGGAGCTGTTTTTT
CASKASRGTGELFF
>once|.|TRBV6-1|TRBJ1-4
TGTGCCAGCGGGCGGACTGAAAAACTGTTTTTT
CASGRTEKLFF
>.|.|TRBV4-2|TRBJ1-2
TGTGCCAGCAGCCATCCCGGGGCAGACAAGTTCTATGGCTACACCTTC
CASSHPGADKFYGYTF
>.|.|TRBV29-1|TRBJ1-2
TGCAGCGTTGAAAAGGGGACGTTTGGCTACACCTTC
CSVEKGTFGYTF
>.|.|TRBV18|TRBJ1-2
TGTGCCAGCTCACCACCGGGCGACTATGGCTACACCTTC
CASSPPGDYGYTF
>.|.|TRBV29-1|TRBJ1-2
TGCAGCGTCTACAGCCCTAGGAACTATGGCTACACCTTC
CSVYSPRNYGYTF
>.|.|TRBV7-2|TRBJ2-1
TGTGCCAGCAGCTTAGTAGGCAGCTACAATGAGCAGTTCTTC
CASSLVGSYNEQFF
>.|.|TRBV18|TRBJ1-4
TGTGCCAGCTCACCACCGGGGCCGCGGGGTGAAAAACTGTTTTTT
CASSPPGPRGEKLFF
>.|TRBD1|TRBV15|TRBJ2-5
TGTGCCACCAGCAGAGCGTTTCCGGGACAGTCGTACCAAGAGACCCAGTACTTC
CATSRAFPGQSYQETQYF
>few|.|TRBV19|TRBJ2-3
TGTGCCAGTTCCACGGTCACAGGACGCACAGATACGCAGTATTTT
CASSTVTGRTDTQYF
>.|TRBD2|TRBV18|TRBJ2-7
TGTGCCAGCTCACCACAGACTAGCGCAATATACGAGCAGTACTTC
CASSPQTSAIYEQYF
>once|.|TRBV21-1|TRBJ2-1
TGTGCCAGCAGCGACCAGCGGGGGTGCCACAATGAGCAGTTCTTC
CASSDQRGCHNEQFF
>.|TRBD1|TRBV5-1|TRBJ2-5
TGCGCCAGCAGCTTGGCCGCCGACAGGGGGGGGACCCAGTACTTC
CASSLAADRGGTQYF
>once|TRBD1|TRBV7-2|TRBJ1-2
TGTGCCAGCAGCCTCGACAGGGTCTATGGCTACACCTTC
CASSLDRVYGYTF
>.|.|TRBV5-4|TRBJ2-5
TGTGCCAGCAGCTTGGATCCGGCAAAGGCTAAAGAGACCCAGTACTTC
CASSLDPAKAKETQYF
>.|.|TRBV9|TRBJ2-2
TGTGCCAGCAGCCTACCCCAAGGAGGGGGTCCCGGGGAGCTGTTTTTT
CASSLPQGGGPGELFF
>once|TRBD2|TRBV14|TRBJ2-7
TGTGCCAGCAGCCTCCGGACTAGCGGGGGGCAGCGGGGGAGATTCTACGAGCAGTACTTC
CASSLRTSGGQRGRFYEQYF
>few|TRBD2|TRBV5-5|TRBJ2-1
TGTGCCAGCAGCTTGCGGCGGGGGGGCATCGATGAGCAGTTCTTC
CASSLRRGGIDEQFF
>.|TRBD1|TRBV18|TRBJ1-1
TGTGCCAGCTCACCCAGGGGGCTTGACACTGAAGCTTTCTTT
CASSPRGLDTEAFF
>.|TRBD2|TRBV15|TRBJ2-1
TGTGCCACCAGCAGAGGGACTAGGGGCTACAATGAGCAGTTCTTC
CATSRGTRGYNEQFF
>.|TRBD1|TRBV7-2|TRBJ2-1
TGTGCCAGCAGCGCTGACAGGGGATCCTACAATGAGCAGTTCTTC
CASSADRGSYNEQFF
>.|.|TRBV10-3|TRBJ1-2
TGTGCCATCAGTGAGAGGGCCCCCTCCCGGGAGGGCTACACCTTC
CAISERAPSREGYTF
>.|.|TRBV19|TRBJ2-3
TGTGCCAGTAGTATTAGCGTCACAGATACGCAGTATTTT
CASSISVTDTQYF
>.|.|TRBV5-1|TRBJ2-2
TGCGCCAGCAGCTTGTCCACGGCCAACACCGGGGAGCTGTTTTTT
CASSLSTANTGELFF
>.|TRBD1|TRBV7-8|TRBJ2-1
TGTGCCAGCAGCCGAGGACAGGGTGGCCGCAATGAGCAGTTCTTC
CASSRGQGGRNEQFF
>few|.|TRBV13|TRBJ1-3
TGTGCCAGCAGCCCGCCTTGGACTGACGCCTCTGGAAACACCATATATTTT
CASSPPWTDASGNTIYF